This T cell receptor beta chain was sequenced during a study of monozygotic twins with cystic fibrosis. Overall study findings and caveats: J usage was most co-twin-similar in 8 of 16 pairs, V in 13. Monozygotic CF twin pairs shared significantly more nucleotide-identical clonotypes than unrelated CF individuals did. The repertoire was suggested to be naive-dominated, clonality median 0.0095. In this small cohort, shared CDR3 numbers showed no association with age, concordance or disease severity.

Sequenced by immunoSEQ multiplex PCR; TCRdb stores in-frame clones only, minus some. The profile covers approximately 13,000 clones, with approximately 92% appearing a single time and 0.65% to 0.8% taken by the ten largest. A note on this clone: Its antigen is unknown.

The sample taken for sequencing was blood. This clonotype originated in a boy between 10 and 17 years old with cystic fibrosis.

CDR3 region: CAWNTGSHEQYF. CDR3 nucleotide sequence: TGTGCCTGGAATACAGGGTCCCACGAGCAGTACTTC. The V gene is TRBV30, the J gene TRBJ2-7, with D perhaps matching TRBD1 (6 bases). Germline V gene sequence: CDR1 GTSNPN, CDR2 SVGIG (reference sequence). The CDR3 is 12 amino acids. Trimming left V 4 bases short and J 5 bases short, with 12 bases between.